One sample yielded the 31 T cell receptor beta chains listed below, sequenced in a study of blood T cell repertoires in COVID-19. Profiled with immunoSEQ multiplex PCR; TCRdb holds only in-frame clones, not every one. This sample has roughly 64,000 clones, with around 84% found just once. The sample was peripheral blood. The receptors shown here come from a man in his fifties with active COVID-19.

This chain links TRBV15 with TRBJ2-7, with 10 bases aligning to TRBD2. CDR1 and CDR2 (germline): LNHNV, YYDKDF (reference sequence). V lost 2 bases and J lost 6; bases outside the gene matches: 4. The CDR3 contains 14 residues. The CDR3, as DNA: TGTGCCACCAGCAGATCGGGACTAGCGCGCGAGCAGTACTTC. Amino acid sequence: CATSRSGLAREQYF.

CDR3 bases: TGCGCCAGCAGCTTGAATACTCTGAACACTGAAGCTTTCTTT. Protein sequence: CASSLNTLNTEAFF. The V and J genes are TRBV5-1 and TRBJ1-1; D not resolved. Germline lookup yields CDR1 SGHRS and CDR2 YFSETQ. This CDR3 comprises 14 residues. V lost 1 base and J 0 bases, leaving 7 bases between the germline ends.

The chain is built from TRBV4-1 and TRBJ2-1, with D tentatively TRBD1 (6 bases). Deletions cut 2 bases from V and 6 bases from J, with 14 bases between. The CDR3 spans 15 residues. Per germline, CDR1 MGHRA and CDR2 YSYEKL. Here the CDR3 reads CASSQPREGGNEQFF. The CDR3 DNA reads as TGCGCCAGCAGCCAACCCCGGGAAGGGGGCAATGAGCAGTTCTTC.

This chain joins TRBV5-5 and TRBJ2-2; no firm D call. The V end was cut by 1 base, the J end by 4 bases, with 11 bases between. Germline V gene sequence: CDR1 SGHKS, CDR2 YYEKEE (reference sequence). The CDR3 consists of 15 residues. CDR3 in DNA: TGTGCCAGCAGCTTGCCGATTCCAGTCACCGGGGAGCTGTTTTTT. It translates to CASSLPIPVTGELFF.

With respect to this clone: Because the CDR3's place on the DNA is in doubt, the DNA is left out and the CDR3 is given as listed by TCRdb. V usage is TRBV19 and J usage is TRBJ2-7; TRBD1 is taken as the D call from the table, unchecked against the DNA. Germline V lookup: CDR1 LNHDA, CDR2 SQIVND (reference sequence). The CDR3 sequence runs 15 residues, both termini included. The CDR3 here is CASSRSFGQGYEQYF.

In this sample, this clone turned up a few times. V is TRBV4-2 and J is TRBJ1-2; no clear D gene. Germline CDR1 reads LGHNA; CDR2 reads YNFKEQ. V was shortened by 0 bases and J by 7 bases, with 18 bases between the two germline ends. The CDR3 is 16 amino acids. CDR3 region: CASSQDNVGGKGGYTF. The CDR3 nucleotides are TGTGCCAGCAGCCAAGATAACGTCGGAGGAAAGGGTGGCTACACCTTC.

V usage is TRBV5-1 and J usage is TRBJ2-7, with TRBD1 matching 7 bases. Germline V gene sequence: CDR1 SGHRS, CDR2 YFSETQ. The CDR3 covers 16 residues. Unmatched junction bases numbered 10, after V lost 4 bases and J lost 0 bases. CDR3 nucleotide sequence: TGCGCCAGCAGCGGACCTGGGACAGAAACCTCCTACGAGCAGTACTTC. Protein product: CASSGPGTETSYEQYF.

This rearrangement joins TRBV5-6 to TRBJ2-7, with TRBD1 matching 7 bases. V dropped 4 bases and J dropped 5; count of bases not matched to a gene: 6. Germline CDR1 SGHDT, CDR2 YYEEEE. The CDR3 totals 13 residues. CDR3 DNA: TGTGCCAGCAGCACTCGGGACAGAAACGAGCAGTACTTC. Translating it yields CASSTRDRNEQYF.

This chain links TRBV10-3 with TRBJ2-1; no firm D call. Deletions cut 10 bases from V and 8 bases from J, with 12 bases between. The CDR3 is 11 amino acids. Germline assignment: CDR1 ENHRY and CDR2 SYGVKD. CDR3 loop: CATSVDYEQFF. The CDR3, as DNA: TGTGCCACCTCCGTAGACTATGAGCAGTTCTTC.

This chain uses TRBV6-6 with TRBJ2-1; D might be TRBD1 (5 bases). Between the trimmed V and J ends, which lost 6 bases and 8 bases, there was a span of 11 bases. Germline assignment: CDR1 MNHNY and CDR2 SVGAGI (reference sequence). The CDR3 runs to 12 residues. In DNA, the CDR3 is TGTGCCAGCAGAGACAGTAGGCATGAGCAGTTCTTC. This codes for CASRDSRHEQFF.

The chain joins TRBV10-2 to TRBJ2-3, with 8 bases fitting TRBD2. Germline V gene sequence: CDR1 WSHSY, CDR2 SAAADI. This CDR3 comprises 18 residues. V was clipped by 0 bases and J by 2 bases; unmatched bases: 10. The CDR3 DNA reads TGCGCCAGCAGTGAGTCTAGGCTGGCGGGGGGCTACACAGATACGCAGTATTTT. This codes for CASSESRLAGGYTDTQYF.

This chain uses TRBV11-1 with TRBJ1-1, with a tentative D call TRBD1 (5 bases). Germline CDR1 is SGHAT and CDR2 is FQDESV (reference sequence). The CDR3 runs 16 residues. The ends were cut back, 3 bases at V and 0 bases at J, with 14 bases in the middle. The CDR3 DNA sequence: TGTGCCAGCAGCTTTCCAGGGATAAGAATGAACACTGAAGCTTTCTTT. It encodes CASSFPGIRMNTEAFF.

This rearrangement joins TRBV29-1 to TRBJ2-3, with no clear D. In germline, CDR1 is SQVTM, CDR2 ANQGSEA. CDR3 size: 11 residues. V shed 7 bases and J shed 4 bases, with 9 bases lying between them. The CDR3 sequence is CSAKQADTQYF. DNA of the CDR3: TGCAGCGCGAAGCAGGCAGATACGCAGTATTTT.

The genes are TRBV9 and TRBJ2-7; possible D gene TRBD2, 5 bases. Trimming pared 4 bases from V and 0 bases from J, leaving 17 bases between. The CDR3 sequence is 16 residues long. The germline gives CDR1 SGDLS, CDR2 YYNGEE. Here the CDR3 reads CASSPHGVGSSYEQYF. The DNA for the CDR3 is TGTGCCAGCAGCCCCCATGGTGTAGGGAGCTCCTACGAGCAGTACTTC.

This clone was recorded only once. The CDR3 reads CASSRTGNSGANVLTF. CDR3 coding DNA: TGCGCCAGCAGCCGGACAGGGAACTCTGGGGCCAACGTCCTGACTTTC. The chain carries TRBV5-1 and TRBJ2-6, with TRBD1 matching over 8 bases. The V gene end was trimmed by 4 bases and the J gene end by 0 bases; junction bases not matched to a gene: 3. CDR1 is SGHRS, CDR2 YFSETQ, per germline. CDR3 length: 16 residues.

This clone was detected a few times. This chain links TRBV7-9 with TRBJ2-1, with TRBD2 matching over 15 bases. Trimming took 2 bases from V and 0 from J; bases not matched to a gene: 5. The length of the CDR3 is 19 residues. Germline CDR1 is SEHNR and CDR2 is FQNEAQ (reference sequence). CDR3 sequence: CASSLWGLAGGPSYNEQFF. For the CDR3, the DNA is TGTGCCAGCAGCTTATGGGGACTAGCGGGAGGCCCCTCCTACAATGAGCAGTTCTTC. Looking up the rest from reference TRBV7-9 and TRBJ2-1 gives the full variable domain: DTGVSQNPRHKITKRGQNVTFRCDPISEHNRLYWYRQTLGQGPEFLTYFQNEAQLEKSRLLSDRFSAERPKGSFSTLEIQRTEQGDSAMYLCASSLWGLAGGPSYNEQFFGPGTRLTVL.

CDR3 in amino acids: CASSISGISYEQYF. The CDR3 DNA is TGTGCCAGCAGCATATCAGGGATCTCCTACGAGCAGTACTTC. The chain combines TRBV27 with TRBJ2-7; tentative D call: TRBD1 (5 bases). Germline values: CDR1 MNHEY, CDR2 SMNVEV (reference sequence). Deletions cut 6 bases from V and 0 bases from J, with 12 bases between. The CDR3 totals 14 residues.

This chain joins TRBV6-6 and TRBJ1-1, with D perhaps matching TRBD1 (6 bases). The germline V and J ends were trimmed by 2 bases and 5 bases, with 12 bases remaining between them. The CDR3 sequence is 14 residues long. Germline CDR1 MNHNY, CDR2 SVGAGI (reference sequence). The CDR3 is CASSYQGGGTEAFF. CDR3 DNA sequence: TGTGCCAGCAGTTACCAAGGGGGTGGGACTGAAGCTTTCTTT.

The chain links TRBV18 to TRBJ1-2, with D perhaps TRBD1 (6 bases). This CDR3 has 14 amino acids. Deletions cut 4 bases from V and 2 bases from J, with 11 bases between. Germline CDR1 and CDR2: KGHSH and LQKENI. The CDR3 region is CASSQQGGNYGYTF. CDR3 in DNA: TGTGCCAGCTCACAACAGGGTGGGAACTATGGCTACACCTTC.

The gene calls are TRBV13 and TRBJ2-1; D may be TRBD1 (6 bases). The CDR3 sequence is 14 residues long. Looked up from germline, CDR1 is PRHDT and CDR2 is FYEKMQ (reference sequence). V lost 4 bases and J lost 4, with 11 bases in between. The CDR3 DNA sequence: TGTGCCAGCAGCTCCCGGACAGCTTACAATGAGCAGTTCTTC. Translated: CASSSRTAYNEQFF. Complete variable domain (other parts from reference TRBV13 and TRBJ2-1): AAGVIQSPRHLIKEKRETATLKCYPIPRHDTVYWYQQGPGQDPQFLISFYEKMQSDKGSIPDRFSAQQFSDYHSELNMSSLELGDSALYFCASSSRTAYNEQFFGPGTRLTVL.

This chain joins TRBV9 and TRBJ2-3; 8 nucleotides match TRBD2. Germline-derived CDR1 and CDR2 are SGDLS and YYNGEE. CDR3 length: 14 amino acids. The ends lost 0 bases at V and 4 bases at J; junction bases unmatched: 1. In DNA, the CDR3 is TGTGCCAGCAGCGTAGTCGGGAGGGCAGATACGCAGTATTTT. Encoded protein: CASSVVGRADTQYF. The full variable domain, its missing parts supplied by reference TRBV9 and TRBJ2-3, is DSGVTQTPKHLITATGQRVTLRCSPRSGDLSVYWYQQSLDQGLQFLIQYYNGEERAKGNILERFSAQQFPDLHSELNLSSLELGDSALYFCASSVVGRADTQYFGPGTRLTVL.

The V gene is TRBV19, the J gene TRBJ2-4, with no clear D. Germline values: CDR1 LNHDA, CDR2 SQIVND (reference sequence). The CDR3 consists of 14 residues. Trimming pared 3 bases from V and 6 bases from J, leaving 12 bases between. This CDR3 is CASSMSVNVNIQYF. DNA of the CDR3: TGTGCCAGTAGTATGAGTGTTAATGTAAACATTCAGTACTTC. The variable domain in full, with the rest retrieved from reference TRBV19 and TRBJ2-4, is DGGITQSPKYLFRKEGQNVTLSCEQNLNHDAMYWYRQDPGQGLRLIYYSQIVNDFQKGDIAEGYSVSREKKESFPLTVTSAQKNPTAFYLCASSMSVNVNIQYFGAGTRLSVL.

V and J are TRBV5-1 and TRBJ1-4; 8 bases agree with TRBD1. The trim removed 4 bases at V and 8 bases at J, leaving 16 bases unmatched. Germline assignment: CDR1 SGHRS and CDR2 YFSETQ. CDR3 length: 17 amino acids. The CDR3 DNA reads TGCGCCAGCAGCGATTGGGACAGGTTTGGCGTCAACGAAAAACTGTTTTTT. This encodes CASSDWDRFGVNEKLFF.

This chain joins TRBV29-1 and TRBJ1-2, with 11 bases fitting TRBD1. The V and J ends lost 6 bases and 10 bases, in that order; junction bases with no gene match: 13. Per the germline V gene, CDR1 is SQVTM and CDR2 is ANQGSEA. CDR3 length: 14 amino acids. CDR3 coding DNA: TGCAGCGTCGCCCCCCCGGGACAGGGGGTTGTCTACACCTTC. As protein: CSVAPPGQGVVYTF. Using reference TRBV29-1 and TRBJ1-2 for the parts outside the CDR3, the full variable domain is SAVISQKPSRDICQRGTSLTIQCQVDSQVTMMFWYRQQPGQSLTLIATANQGSEATYESGFVIDKFPISRPNLTFSTLTVSNMSPEDSSIYLCSVAPPGQGVVYTFGSGTRLTVV.

The chain combines TRBV12-3 or TRBV12-4 with TRBJ1-1; 8 bases map to TRBD1. This CDR3 comprises 13 residues. V shed 7 bases and J 6 bases; nucleotides not matched to a gene: 7. CDR3 coding DNA: TGTGCCAGCATTCGACAGGGGATCTCTGAAGCTTTCTTT. It specifies CASIRQGISEAFF.

This chain connects TRBV27 to TRBJ1-2, with unresolved D. The germline V gene encodes CDR1 MNHEY and CDR2 SMNVEV (reference sequence). V lost 6 bases and J 3 bases, leaving 20 bases between the germline ends. The CDR3 extends over 16 amino acids. The CDR3 is CASSSPMRDGHYGYTF. The CDR3 DNA sequence: TGTGCCAGCAGCTCTCCGATGCGGGATGGACACTATGGCTACACCTTC.

V is TRBV7-9 and J is TRBJ2-2; 9 nucleotides match TRBD2. The CDR3 sequence is 16 residues long. Germline V gives CDR1 SEHNR, CDR2 FQNEAQ (reference sequence). Losses at the gene ends were 5 bases for V and 3 bases for J; bases not matched to a gene: 7. The DNA of the CDR3 is TGTGCCAGCAGCACCTCTGAGCGGGGGGACACCGGGGAGCTGTTTTTT. Amino acid sequence: CASSTSERGDTGELFF.

V usage is TRBV19 and J usage is TRBJ2-3, with a weak D call TRBD2 (6 bases). Germline-derived CDR1 and CDR2 are LNHDA and SQIVND (reference sequence). The ends were cut back, 3 bases at V and 5 bases at J, with 12 bases in the middle. The length of the CDR3 is 14 residues. The CDR3 reads CASSIPGVEDTQYF. CDR3 bases: TGTGCCAGTAGTATCCCGGGGGTGGAAGATACGCAGTATTTT. Filled out from reference TRBV19 and TRBJ2-3, the complete variable domain reads DGGITQSPKYLFRKEGQNVTLSCEQNLNHDAMYWYRQDPGQGLRLIYYSQIVNDFQKGDIAEGYSVSREKKESFPLTVTSAQKNPTAFYLCASSIPGVEDTQYFGPGTRLTVL.

The V call is TRBV18, the J call TRBJ1-2; TRBD1 agrees at 7 bases. Germline CDR1 KGHSH, CDR2 LQKENI. Trimming at V came to 3 bases and at J to 3 bases, leaving 1 base not matched to a gene. CDR3 size: 13 residues. The CDR3 loop reads CASSPDRDYGYTF. Written as DNA, the CDR3 is TGTGCCAGCTCACCCGACAGGGACTATGGCTACACCTTC.

The chain links TRBV19 to TRBJ2-5; D is possibly TRBD2 (5 bases). The ends were cut back, 3 bases at V and 1 base at J, with 9 bases in the middle. Germline assignment: CDR1 LNHDA and CDR2 SQIVND (reference sequence). This CDR3 has 14 residues. CDR3 loop: CASSIGSSQETQYF. CDR3 coding DNA: TGTGCCAGTAGTATTGGGAGTAGCCAAGAGACCCAGTACTTC.

J is TRBJ1-2 and V is TRBV19, with unresolved D. Germline values: CDR1 LNHDA, CDR2 SQIVND (reference sequence). The CDR3 covers 13 residues. Trimming cost V 4 bases and J 4 bases, with 10 bases left between them. The CDR3 region is CASSSDTIYGYTF. CDR3 nucleotide sequence: TGTGCCAGTAGTAGCGACACGATCTATGGCTACACCTTC.